This entry concerns a single T cell receptor (beta chain). No antigen is known for it. Sequenced by immunoSEQ multiplex PCR; TCRdb stores in-frame clones only, minus some. The table includes approximately 30,000 clones, more than 70% detected once. The sample comes from a study of vaccination effects on CD4 cells after COVID-19. In the ViraFEST assay, antigen-specific CD4+ clonotypes were identified by expansion after peptide-pool stimulation. Isolating CD4+ T cells followed approximately ten days of culture. Absence of prior SARS-CoV-2 infection characterized the vaccine recipients, who showed negative nucleocapsid antibodies. Around 2 million PBMC were placed in each well, which was supplemented with about 10 IU/ml IL-2 and about 10 ug/ml peptides. IL-2 medium took the place of half the medium on both days 3 and 7. CDR1 and CDR2 from the germline V gene are SGHNT and YYREEE (reference sequence). This CDR3 is built from 12 residues. Trimming shortened V by 4 bases and J by 7 bases, and 11 bases separated the two germline ends.

The source material was CD4+ T cells from PBMCs cultured with SARS-CoV-2 spike peptides, sampled before COVID-19 vaccination. The J gene is TRBJ1-1, the V gene TRBV5-4; TRBD1 is a possible D gene (6 bases). This TCR derives from a human donor who received a COVID-19 vaccine. DNA of the CDR3: TGTGCCAGCAGCCGACAGGACGGTGAAGCTTTCTTT. It specifies CASSRQDGEAFF.